This TCR beta chain comes out of a study of T-cell memory formation after mild COVID-19. The CDR3 length is 15 residues. Germline V CDR1 and CDR2: SGHTA, FQGTGA. V was trimmed by 5 bases and J by 3 bases, leaving 15 bases between them. Each CDR3 protein is one row after TCRdb ran MiXCR on the 5' RACE reads. The profile shows hundreds of thousands of distinct CDR3 sequences, roughly 22% of them singletons. The receptor's source is an adult woman who had mild COVID-19 (a few samples of this study predate the infection). Cell type and time point are not known. The rearrangement uses TRBV7-3 and TRBJ2-3, with TRBD2 as a possible D gene (7 bases). The specimen sequenced was PBMCs or a T cell subset sorted from them (not recorded which). CDR3 sequence reads: CASSTGSGKTDTQYF. CDR3 nucleotide sequence: TGTGCCAGCAGCACAGGGAGCGGGAAGACAGATACGCAGTATTTT.